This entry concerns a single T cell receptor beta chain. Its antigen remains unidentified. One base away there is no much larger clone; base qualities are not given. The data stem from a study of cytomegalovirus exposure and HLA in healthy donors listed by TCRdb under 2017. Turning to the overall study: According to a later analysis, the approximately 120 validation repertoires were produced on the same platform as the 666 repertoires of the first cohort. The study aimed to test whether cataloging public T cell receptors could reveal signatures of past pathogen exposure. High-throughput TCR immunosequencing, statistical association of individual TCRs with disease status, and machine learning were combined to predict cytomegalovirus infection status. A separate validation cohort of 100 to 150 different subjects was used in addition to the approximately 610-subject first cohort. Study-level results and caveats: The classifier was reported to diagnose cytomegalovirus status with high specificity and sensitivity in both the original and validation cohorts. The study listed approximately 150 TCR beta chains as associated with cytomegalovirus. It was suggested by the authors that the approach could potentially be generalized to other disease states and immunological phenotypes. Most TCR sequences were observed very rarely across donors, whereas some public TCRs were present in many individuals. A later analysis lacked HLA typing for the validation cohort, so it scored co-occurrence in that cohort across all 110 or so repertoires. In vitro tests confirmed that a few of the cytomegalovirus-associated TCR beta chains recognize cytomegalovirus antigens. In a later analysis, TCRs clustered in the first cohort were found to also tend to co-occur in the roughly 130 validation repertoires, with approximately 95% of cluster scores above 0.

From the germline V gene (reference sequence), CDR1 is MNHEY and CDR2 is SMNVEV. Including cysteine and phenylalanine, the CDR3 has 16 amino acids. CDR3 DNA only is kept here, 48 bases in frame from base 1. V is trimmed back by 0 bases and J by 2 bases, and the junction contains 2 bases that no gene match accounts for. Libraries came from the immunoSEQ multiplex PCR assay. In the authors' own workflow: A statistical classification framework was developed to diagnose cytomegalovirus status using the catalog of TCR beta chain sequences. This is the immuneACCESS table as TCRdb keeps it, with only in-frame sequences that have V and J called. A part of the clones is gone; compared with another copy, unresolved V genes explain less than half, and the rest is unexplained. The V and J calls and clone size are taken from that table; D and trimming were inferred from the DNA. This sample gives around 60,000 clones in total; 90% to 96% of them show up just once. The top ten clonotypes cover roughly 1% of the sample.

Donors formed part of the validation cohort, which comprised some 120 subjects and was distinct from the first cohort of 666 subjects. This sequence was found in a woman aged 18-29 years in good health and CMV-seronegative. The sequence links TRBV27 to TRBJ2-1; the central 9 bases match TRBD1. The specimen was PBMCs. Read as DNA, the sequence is TGTGCCAGCAGTTTATCGACAGGGGGGGCCTACAATGAGCAGTTCTTC. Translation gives CASSLSTGGAYNEQFF.